This T cell receptor beta chain was identified in a study of breast tumors, draining lymph nodes, adjacent tissues listed by TCRdb under 2016. About the investigation overall: TCR beta repertoires were compared across tumor, adjacent nontumor tissue and axillary lymph nodes obtained from breast cancer patients. The study was designed to assess the relationships and possible T-cell exchange between tumor, surrounding tissue and draining lymph node repertoires in human breast cancer.

The germline V gene (reference sequence) sets CDR1 to SEHNR and CDR2 to FQNEAQ. Spanning cysteine to phenylalanine, the CDR3 consists of 13 amino acids. Here the CDR3 DNA is all that survives: 39 bases in frame from base 1. For this chain, trimming is 3 bases at the V end and 8 bases at the J end, and the number of junction bases without a gene match is 1. Results the study describes overall, beyond this receptor: T-cell repertoire diversity in tumors was found to be lower than in lymph nodes but higher than in nontumor tissue, and preferential V and J gene usage was observed. The data were judged consistent with most tumor T cells deriving from the lymph node and then expanding within tumor tissue. The conclusion that tumor T cells originate in lymph nodes was presented as consistent with a hypothesis rather than as directly demonstrated. The similarity between tumor and nontumor tissue repertoires was significantly greater in luminal-like breast cancer than in basal-like breast cancer.

This clonotype was recorded at least ten times. What this receptor recognizes is not known. Base qualities are missing; no much larger clone stands one base away. Reads for this sample came from an Illumina HiSeq 2000. TCR beta chain libraries were generated by multiplex PCR amplification. High-throughput sequencing was used to analyze the amplified TCR beta chain products. TCRdb reprocessed the public reads (quality trimming at Q25 with fastp, clone calling with MiXCR) and kept in-frame beta chains. Merged by CDR3 protein, the rows form single entries marked with the most common genes and DNA. The sample records some 49,000 distinct CDR3 sequences, more than 20% of which are singletons. The ten largest clonotypes hold over 6.5% of the sample.

The receptor was isolated from a female donor with breast cancer. Some clones in this sample may be carry-over from other donors' samples. The V gene is TRBV7-9 and the J gene is TRBJ2-1, with 10 bases in between that match TRBD2. The sample consisted of breast tumor tissue. The DNA sequence is given as TGTGCCAGCAGCTTCGGACTAGCGGATGAGCAGTTCTTC. Translated, it reads CASSFGLADEQFF.